This TCR beta chain stems from a study of type 1 regulatory T cells. In the study overall: This in vitro CD4 product, T-allo10, is enriched for Tr1 cells and alloantigen-specific.

TCRdb re-called the reads with MiXCR, one entry per CDR3 protein. The sample contains about 74,000 distinct CDR3 sequences, nearly 65% of which appear only once. As for this clonotype: Antigen specificity is unknown.

The graft donor-derived T-allo10 cells reportedly recognize host alloantigens, are anergic, and suppress alloantigen-specifically. CDR3 length: 16 residues. J lost 0 bases, V lost 0 bases, and 5 bases had no gene match. Germline V gene sequence: CDR1 LGHNA, CDR2 YNFKEQ. The chain carries TRBV4-2 and TRBJ2-7; 7 nucleotides align to TRBD2. This sequence was found in a human donor in good health. The specimen was cultured T cells, either the whole culture or a sorted T cell fraction (not recorded which). The subset is: Tr1-enriched cell product generated in vitro against host alloantigens. The CDR3 DNA reads as TGTGCCAGCAGCCAAGAGGGAGCGGGGAGCTCCTACGAGCAGTACTTC. Amino acids: CASSQEGAGSSYEQYF.